This entry describes one TCR beta chain. CDR1 is LNHNV and CDR2 is YYDKDF in the germline V gene (reference sequence). The CDR3 is 15 amino acids. Trimming took 5 bases from V and 4 from J, leaving 14 bases between them. This sample stems from a study of blood T cell repertoires in COVID-19. The data were produced by immunoSEQ multiplex PCR, yet TCRdb's version contains in-frame clones alone and is incomplete. Of some 530,000 clones listed, around 85% are singletons. The TCR comes from a woman aged 55-75 years who had recovered from COVID-19. Material for sequencing was PBMCs or T cells enriched from blood (not recorded which). The chain carries TRBV15 and TRBJ2-2, with no clear D. The CDR3 loop reads CATSAQRTGTGELFF. In DNA, the CDR3 is TGTGCCACCAGCGCACAAAGAACGGGCACCGGGGAGCTGTTTTTT.